This TCR beta chain was sequenced for a study of T cells after posttransplantation cyclophosphamide. Study findings and constraints: After PTCy, TRB diversity resembled that of CNI/methotrexate controls. TRB overlap between skin or GI tissue T cells and blood was limited. Later post-transplant blood repertoires were often dominated by donor CD8+ memory clones.

About this clone itself: Antigen specificity is unknown.

V was pared by 7 bases and J by 6 bases, with 17 bases of the junction left unmatched. This CDR3 comprises 19 residues. CDR1 SGHRS and CDR2 YFSETQ come from the germline V gene. Libraries were prepared by immunoSEQ multiplex PCR; TCRdb keeps only in-frame clonotypes and omits some of them. The repertoire holds 20,000 to 25,000 clones, with around 85% as singletons. Busulfan-fludarabine conditioning, marrow transplant, and cyclophosphamide on days +3 and +4 were administered. The source material was PBMCs, sampled after allogeneic stem cell transplant with posttransplant cyclophosphamide. The genes are TRBV5-1 and TRBJ2-2, with 14 bases identical to TRBD2. The origin of this receptor is a female patient in her 30s who received an allogeneic stem cell transplant from an unrelated donor, was CMV-positive, and had no GVHD. The graft donor may have given rise to some T cells. This chain's CDR3 is CASRPPGTSGGQVAGELFF. The CDR3 DNA follows: TGCGCCAGCCGGCCTCCCGGGACTAGCGGGGGCCAAGTAGCCGGGGAGCTGTTTTTT.